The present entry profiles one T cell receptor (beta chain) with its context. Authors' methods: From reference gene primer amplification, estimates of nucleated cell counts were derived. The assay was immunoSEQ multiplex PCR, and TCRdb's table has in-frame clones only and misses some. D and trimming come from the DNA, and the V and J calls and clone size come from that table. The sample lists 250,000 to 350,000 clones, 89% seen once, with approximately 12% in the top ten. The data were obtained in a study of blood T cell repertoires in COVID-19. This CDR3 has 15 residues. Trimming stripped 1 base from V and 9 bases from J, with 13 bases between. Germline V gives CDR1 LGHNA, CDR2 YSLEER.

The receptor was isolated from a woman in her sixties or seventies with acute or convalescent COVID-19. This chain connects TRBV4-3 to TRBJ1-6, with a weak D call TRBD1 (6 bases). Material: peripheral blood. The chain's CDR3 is CASSQVGTRSSPLHF. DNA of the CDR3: TGCGCCAGCAGCCAAGTGGGGACACGAAGTTCACCCCTCCACTTT.